The clone carrying this T cell receptor beta chain was seen more than once but under ten times. Its antigen is undetermined. Overall study results and limits: Tumor Treg TCRs overlapped most with tumor naive CD4+ cells.

MiXCR, applied by TCRdb to the 5' RACE reads, yields one record per CDR3 protein. This repertoire shows 40,000 to 65,000 distinct CDR3 sequences, around 25% found once; its top ten account for 2.5% to 4%. V lost 2 bases and J lost 2, with 9 bases in between. CDR1 SGHRS and CDR2 YFSETQ come from the germline V gene. CDR3 length: 14 residues. The chain links TRBV5-1 to TRBJ2-3; D tentatively reads TRBD1 or TRBD2 (5 bases each). This receptor was obtained from a female donor with breast cancer. Sequencing used tumor-infiltrating naive CD4+ T cells sorted from the breast tumor. Sample subset: naive CD4+ T cells, CD4+CD45RA+CD25-. This CDR3 reads CASSLEGPTDTQYF. CDR3 coding DNA: TGCGCCAGCAGCTTAGAGGGACCCACAGATACGCAGTATTTT.